This section outlines one T cell receptor beta chain sequence together with its context. Its specificity is not known. Here immunoSEQ multiplex PCR was the method, and the copy in TCRdb shows in-frame clones only, minus some. The sample records about 110,000 clones, around 93% being singletons. The record originates from a study of T cell responses to AZD1222 COVID-19 vaccine. The ends were cut back, 9 bases at V and 4 bases at J, with 18 bases in the middle. The CDR3 has 14 residues. In germline, CDR1 is SNHLY, CDR2 FYNNEI. Study-wide points: White British donors predominated, females outnumbered males, and clonal diversity was possibly underestimated. Increased Spike-specific TCR breadth and depth were observed after two AZD1222 doses.

Source: peripheral blood, taken on day 0 of AZD1222 vaccination. The origin of this receptor is an adult in good health. V is TRBV2 and J is TRBJ1-1; TRBD1 might be the D (5 bases). The DNA for the CDR3 is TGTGCCAGTCGTTTGACAGCCTCGGGCACTGAAGCTTTCTTT. Its translation: CASRLTASGTEAFF.